A single sample gave rise to the 21 T cell receptor beta chains below, sequenced in a study of blood T cell repertoires in COVID-19. Sequencing used immunoSEQ multiplex PCR; TCRdb keeps in-frame clones, though not all of them. Among 86,000 or so clones listed, around 91% were seen once. Sequences were obtained from peripheral blood. These receptor sequences come from a woman aged 45-65 years in a cohort sampled during active COVID-19.

The V gene is TRBV19, the J gene TRBJ1-2; 8 bases fit TRBD1. V trimming: 3 bases; J trimming: 8 bases; junction bases outside the gene matches: 5. Germline V CDR1 and CDR2: LNHDA, SQIVND (reference sequence). The length of the CDR3 is 13 residues. The CDR3 nucleotides are TGTGCCAGTAGTATCGGACAGGGAGGAGGCTACACCTTC. This sequence encodes CASSIGQGGGYTF. Together with reference TRBV19 and TRBJ1-2, the CDR3 gives the full variable domain: DGGITQSPKYLFRKEGQNVTLSCEQNLNHDAMYWYRQDPGQGLRLIYYSQIVNDFQKGDIAEGYSVSREKKESFPLTVTSAQKNPTAFYLCASSIGQGGGYTFGSGTRLTVV.

The chain carries TRBV7-2 and TRBJ1-1, with 11 bases identical to TRBD1. CDR3 length equals 15 residues. V lost 5 bases to trimming and J lost 4 bases; unmatched junction nucleotides: 6. Germline V CDR1 and CDR2: SGHTA, FQGNSA. In nucleotides, the CDR3 is TGTGCCAGCAGCACGGATGGGACAGGGGGCACTGAAGCTTTCTTT. This sequence encodes CASSTDGTGGTEAFF. The whole variable domain, filled in from reference TRBV7-2 and TRBJ1-1, reads GAGVSQSPSNKVTEKGKDVELRCDPISGHTALYWYRQSLGQGLEFLIYFQGNSAPDKSGLPSDRFSAERTGGSVSTLTIQRTQQEDSAVYLCASSTDGTGGTEAFFGQGTRLTVV.

This clone appeared a single time. V usage is TRBV3-1 (or the pseudogene TRBV3-2) and J usage is TRBJ1-1, with 7 positions matching TRBD1. Germline V CDR1 and CDR2: LGHDT, YNNKEL (reference sequence). With V trimmed by 2 bases and J by 1 base, 4 bases remained unmatched. CDR3 size: 15 residues. The CDR3 DNA reads TGTGCCAGCAGCCAACCGGGACAGTCGAACACTGAAGCTTTCTTT. This gives the protein CASSQPGQSNTEAFF.

This chain uses TRBV14 with TRBJ1-5; D is perhaps TRBD1 (5 bases). CDR3 length equals 15 residues. V lost 3 bases, J lost 5 bases, and 14 bases lay in between. Germline lookup yields CDR1 SGHDN and CDR2 FVKESK. CDR3 sequence (DNA): TGTGCCAGCAGCCACCTGACAGCAGCGCATCAGCCCCAGCATTTT. This translates into CASSHLTAAHQPQHF.

The chain is built from TRBV27 and TRBJ2-1, with TRBD1 matching over 8 bases. The CDR3 is 17 residues long. Germline lookup yields CDR1 MNHEY and CDR2 SMNVEV (reference sequence). J gave up 0 bases and V 0 bases, and 4 bases lay outside the gene matches. The CDR3 nucleotides are TGTGCCAGCAGTTTATCGGGACAGGCCGGCTCCTACAATGAGCAGTTCTTC. Translating it yields CASSLSGQAGSYNEQFF.

This rearrangement joins TRBV11-2 to TRBJ2-3; D might be TRBD2 (6 bases). Germline assignment: CDR1 SGHAT and CDR2 FQNNGV. The V end lost 5 bases, the J end lost 2 bases, and 8 bases lay between the germline ends. The CDR3 is 13 amino acids. CDR3 amino acids: CASSPDYTDTQYF. For the CDR3, the DNA is TGTGCCAGCAGCCCGGACTACACAGATACGCAGTATTTT.

The chain employs TRBV5-1 and TRBJ1-4; TRBD1 might be the D (5 bases). Germline CDR1 and CDR2: SGHRS and YFSETQ. The CDR3 consists of 15 residues. V was clipped by 0 bases and J by 6 bases, with 12 bases between them. DNA of the CDR3: TGCGCCAGCAGCTTGGCCCGGACACTTGATGAAAAACTGTTTTTT. It translates to CASSLARTLDEKLFF.

Here the CDR3 reads CARSSIPIGTGESPLHF. The CDR3 DNA reads as TGTGCCAGAAGCTCGATTCCTATCGGGACAGGGGAATCACCCCTCCACTTT. This chain joins TRBV5-3 and TRBJ1-6; TRBD1 aligns across 10 bases. TRBV5-3 counts as an open reading frame of uncertain function. The CDR3 has 17 amino acids. The J segment lost 10 bases and the V segment lost 3 bases, leaving 13 bases of the junction unmatched.

This clone appeared once. The rearrangement joins TRBV19 to TRBJ1-2; D gene unclear. Trimming pared 3 bases from V and 8 bases from J, leaving 16 bases between. The CDR3 consists of 14 residues. Germline V CDR1 and CDR2: LNHDA, SQIVND (reference sequence). CDR3 residues: CASSIFSASSGYTF. The CDR3 region has the DNA TGTGCCAGTAGTATTTTTTCCGCTAGCAGCGGCTACACCTTC.

The gene calls are TRBV9 and TRBJ2-7, with a weak D call TRBD1 (5 bases). The CDR3 is 15 residues long. V was clipped by 0 bases and J by 6 bases, with 16 bases between them. CDR1 is SGDLS, CDR2 YYNGEE, per germline. Here the CDR3 DNA reads TGTGCCAGCAGCGTAGCTCCCCAGGGAACCGGCGAGCAGTACTTC. It yields the protein CASSVAPQGTGEQYF.

The chain uses TRBV21-1 and TRBJ2-3; the listed D gene, TRBD2, was not tested against the DNA. TRBV21-1 is a documented pseudogene. The CDR3 loop spans 15 amino acids. The CDR3 DNA reads TGTGCCAGCAGCAATAGCGGGAGGCGGCCAGATACGCAGTATTTT. Its protein is CASSNSGRRPDTQYF.

Of note for this clone: The conserved closing phenylalanine or tryptophan is absent in this CDR3, likely reflecting a read error. No DNA is shown, since the ends of the CDR3 on it are uncertain; the CDR3 is the one TCRdb lists. The gene calls are TRBV6-5 and TRBJ1-2; the table calls TRBD1, which could not be checked here. From its first to its last residue, the CDR3 has 12 amino acids. In germline, CDR1 is MNHEY, CDR2 SVGAGI. This chain's CDR3 is CASTQDRGPSNV.

The V call is TRBV4-1, the J call TRBJ2-3, with 7 nucleotides matching TRBD1. The CDR3 runs to 17 residues. After removal of 1 base from V and 2 bases from J, the junction contained 9 bases not matched to a gene. Germline V gene lookup returns CDR1 MGHRA and CDR2 YSYEKL. This CDR3 reads CASSQGQGWGPTDTQYF. In DNA, the CDR3 is TGCGCCAGCAGCCAAGGACAGGGTTGGGGACCCACAGATACGCAGTATTTT.

The chain joins TRBV7-9 to TRBJ1-4; perhaps TRBD1 as D (6 bases). V was shortened by 5 bases and J by 6 bases, with 16 bases between the two germline ends. The CDR3 contains 15 residues. Germline values: CDR1 SEHNR, CDR2 FQNEAQ (reference sequence). The CDR3 loop reads CASSPLDSAYEKLFF. The DNA of the CDR3 is TGTGCCAGCAGCCCCCTGGACAGCGCCTATGAAAAACTGTTTTTT.

This chain links TRBV7-9 with TRBJ2-5; the D gene is possibly TRBD1 (6 bases). V lost 3 bases and J lost 7, with 21 bases in between. The CDR3 length is 16 residues. The germline V gene encodes CDR1 SEHNR and CDR2 FQNEAQ (reference sequence). CDR3 in DNA: TGTGCCAGCAGCTTCTCCGGGACACCATCTCCTCGGACCCAGTACTTC. Its protein is CASSFSGTPSPRTQYF.

The chain carries TRBV5-4 and TRBJ2-4; 7 nucleotides match TRBD2. V gave up 2 bases and J gave up 9 bases; unmatched junction bases: 11. Germline assignment: CDR1 SGHNT and CDR2 YYREEE (reference sequence). CDR3 length: 15 residues. DNA for the CDR3: TGTGCCAGCAGCTTCGCCCGGGGAGGGGATAGCATTCAGTACTTC. Translation: CASSFARGGDSIQYF. The complete variable domain, with remaining parts taken from reference TRBV5-4 and TRBJ2-4, reads ETGVTQSPTHLIKTRGQQVTLRCSSQSGHNTVSWYQQALGQGPQFIFQYYREEENGRGNFPPRFSGLQFPNYSSELNVNALELDDSALYLCASSFARGGDSIQYFGAGTRLSVL.

As for this clone: Its ends do not fully match the called genes, so a read error is possible. The chain links TRBV7-7 to TRBJ2-7, with a possible D match to TRBD1 (7 bases). Looked up from germline, CDR1 is SSHAT and CDR2 is FNYEAQ (reference sequence). The CDR3 extends over 17 amino acids. The CDR3 sequence is CASSLSWGDRRPYEQYF. The DNA for the CDR3 is TGTGCTAGCAGCTTATCGTGGGGGGACAGACGCCCCTACGAGCAGTACTTC.

The chain combines TRBV19 with TRBJ1-5, with TRBD1 matching over 8 bases. Germline loops: CDR1 LNHDA, CDR2 SQIVND (reference sequence). After removal of 10 bases from V and 3 bases from J, the junction contained 17 bases not matched to a gene. The CDR3 is 17 residues long. CDR3 sequence (DNA): TGTGCCACTACGAATTCCGGGACAGGATATTCCAATCAGCCCCAGCATTTT. It codes for CATTNSGTGYSNQPQHF.

The rearrangement links TRBV27 to TRBJ2-7, with TRBD2 matching 10 bases. Germline loops: CDR1 MNHEY, CDR2 SMNVEV (reference sequence). This CDR3 contains 16 residues. V dropped 4 bases and J dropped 3; count of bases not matched to a gene: 9. The CDR3 is CASSWLAGDVVYEQYF. The CDR3 DNA sequence: TGTGCCAGCAGTTGGCTAGCGGGGGATGTTGTCTACGAGCAGTACTTC.

The CDR3 loop is CASSLFGTGVDQPQHF. The CDR3 coding sequence is TGCGCCAGCAGCTTGTTCGGGACAGGGGTGGATCAGCCCCAGCATTTT. The rearrangement links TRBV5-1 to TRBJ1-5, with 10 bases identical to TRBD1. CDR1 is SGHRS and CDR2 is YFSETQ in the germline V gene. The length of the CDR3 is 16 residues. V lost 1 base to trimming and J lost 5 bases; unmatched junction nucleotides: 6.

The V call is TRBV6-4, the J call TRBJ2-1, with TRBD2 matching over 9 bases. J gave up 5 bases and V 0 bases, and 5 bases lay outside the gene matches. Germline values: CDR1 MRHNA, CDR2 SNTAGT. The CDR3 covers 16 residues. CDR3 DNA sequence: TGTGCCAGCAGTGACTCATCTAGCGGGGACCACAATGAGCAGTTCTTC. Translation gives CASSDSSSGDHNEQFF.